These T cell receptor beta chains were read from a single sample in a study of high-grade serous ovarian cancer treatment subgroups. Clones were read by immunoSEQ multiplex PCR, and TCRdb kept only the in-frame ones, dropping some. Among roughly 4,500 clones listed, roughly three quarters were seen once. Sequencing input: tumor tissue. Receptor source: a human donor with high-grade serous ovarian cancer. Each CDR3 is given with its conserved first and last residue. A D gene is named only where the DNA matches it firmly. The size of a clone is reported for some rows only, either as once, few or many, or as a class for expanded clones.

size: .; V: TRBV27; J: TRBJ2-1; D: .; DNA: TGTGCCAGCAGTTTATGGGCTAGCTATAATGAGCAGTTCTTC; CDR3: CASSLWASYNEQFF
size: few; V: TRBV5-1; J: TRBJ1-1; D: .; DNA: TGCGCCAGCAGCTTGACCACGAACACTGAAGCTTTCTTT; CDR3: CASSLTTNTEAFF
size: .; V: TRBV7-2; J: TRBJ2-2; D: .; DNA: TGTGCCAGCAGCTTAAACAGTTTGAACACCGGGGAGCTGTTTTTT; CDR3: CASSLNSLNTGELFF
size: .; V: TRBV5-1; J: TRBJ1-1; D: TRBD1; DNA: TGCGCCAGCAGCTGGGCCGGGACAGCGAACACTGAAGCTTTCTTT; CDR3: CASSWAGTANTEAFF
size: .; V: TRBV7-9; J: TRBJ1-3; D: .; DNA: TGTGCCAGCAGCTTACTCTCGGTCACTGGAAACACCATATATTTT; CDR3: CASSLLSVTGNTIYF
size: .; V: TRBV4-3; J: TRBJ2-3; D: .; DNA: TGCGCCAGCAGCCAAGGTATTGGAGCGCCGGATACGCAGTATTTT; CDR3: CASSQGIGAPDTQYF
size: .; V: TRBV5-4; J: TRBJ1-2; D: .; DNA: TGTGCCAGCAGGGTCAGTACTTATGGCTACACCTTC; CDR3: CASRVSTYGYTF
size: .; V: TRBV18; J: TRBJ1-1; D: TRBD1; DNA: TGTGCCAGCTCACCACCGGGGGGACAGGCTCCCGGTGCTGAAGCTTTCTTT; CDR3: CASSPPGGQAPGAEAFF
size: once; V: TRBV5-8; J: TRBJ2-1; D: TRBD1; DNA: TGTGCCAGCAGCACGACGGACAGGGGGTTATTCAATGAGCAGTTCTTC; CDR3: CASSTTDRGLFNEQFF
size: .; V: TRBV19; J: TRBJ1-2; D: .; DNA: TGTGCCAGTAGTAAGGGACCGTCGAACTATGGCTACACCTTC; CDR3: CASSKGPSNYGYTF
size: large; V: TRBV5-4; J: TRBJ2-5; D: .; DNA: TGTGCCAGCAGCCCCCCCGGGGGCGACGGGACCCAGTACTTC; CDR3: CASSPPGGDGTQYF
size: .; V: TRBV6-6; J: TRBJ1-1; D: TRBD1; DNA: TGTGCCAGCAGTCGGACAGGGGGCAACACTGAAGCTTTCTTT; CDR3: CASSRTGGNTEAFF
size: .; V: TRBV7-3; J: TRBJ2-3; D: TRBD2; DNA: TGTGCCAGCAGCTCCGGGACTAGCGGGGGGCCCGAAGATACGCAGTATTTT; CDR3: CASSSGTSGGPEDTQYF
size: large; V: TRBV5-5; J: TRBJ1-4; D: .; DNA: TGTGCCAGCAGCTTTCGTGGCATAACAGGTGAACTGTTTTTT; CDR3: CASSFRGITGELFF
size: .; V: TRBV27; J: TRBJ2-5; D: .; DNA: TGTGCCAGCAGTTTAGGGGGGACCCAGTACTTC; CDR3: CASSLGGTQYF
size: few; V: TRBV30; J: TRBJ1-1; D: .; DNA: TGTGCCTGGAGTGTAAAAGTGATGAGGACAGCAACCTCCGCTTTCTTT; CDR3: CAWSVKVMRTATSAFF
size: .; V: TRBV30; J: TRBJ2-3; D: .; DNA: TGTGCCTGGAGGGGTTTCAGAGATACGCAGTATTTT; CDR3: CAWRGFRDTQYF
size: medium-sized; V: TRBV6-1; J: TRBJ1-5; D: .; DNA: TGTGCCAGCCTGAAAGAAGGGGCGCGGGGACAGCCCCAGCATTTT; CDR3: CASLKEGARGQPQHF
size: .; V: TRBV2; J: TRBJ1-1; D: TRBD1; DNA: TGTGCCAGCAGTGGGGTCAGGGGGCGGACTGAAGCTTTCTTT; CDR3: CASSGVRGRTEAFF
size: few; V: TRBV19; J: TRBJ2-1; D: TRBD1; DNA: TGTGCCAGTAGTAGAAGGGGGACAGGGGGCAATGAGCAGTTCTTC; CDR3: CASSRRGTGGNEQFF
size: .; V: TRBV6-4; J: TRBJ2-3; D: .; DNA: TGTGCCAGCAGCGAACAGGGTGGAAGCACAGATACGCAGTATTTT; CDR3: CASSEQGGSTDTQYF
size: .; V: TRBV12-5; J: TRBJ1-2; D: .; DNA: TGTGCTAGTGGTTCGGACAGATCCGGGAAGGTCTATGGCTACACCTTC; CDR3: CASGSDRSGKVYGYTF
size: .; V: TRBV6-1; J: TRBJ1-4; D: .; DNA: TGTGCCAGCAAGGACCAGGGCTGGGATGAAAAACTGTTTTTT; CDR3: CASKDQGWDEKLFF
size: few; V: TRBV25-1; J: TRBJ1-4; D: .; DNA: TGTGCCAGCAGTGAATCGGGTGTCAAACTGTTTTTT; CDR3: CASSESGVKLFF
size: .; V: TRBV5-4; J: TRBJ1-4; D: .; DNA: TGTGCCAGCAGACCCGAGGGATCGGGTGAAAAACTGTTTTTT; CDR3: CASRPEGSGEKLFF
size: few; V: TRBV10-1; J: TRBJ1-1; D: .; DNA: TGCGCCAGCAGTGAGACAGGGCTCACTGAAGCTTTCTTT; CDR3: CASSETGLTEAFF
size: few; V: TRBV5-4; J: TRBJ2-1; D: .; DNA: TGTGCCAGCAGCCTTGTAGGGGAGCAGTTCTTC; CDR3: CASSLVGEQFF
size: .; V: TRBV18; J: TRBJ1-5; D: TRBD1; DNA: TGTGCCAGCTCACCGACAGGGGTTGGGAATCAGCCCCAGCATTTT; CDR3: CASSPTGVGNQPQHF
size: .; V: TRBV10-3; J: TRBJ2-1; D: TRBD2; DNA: TGTGCCATCAGTGACCCAGGGCTAGCGGGGAGCTCCTACAATGAGCAGTTCTTC; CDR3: CAISDPGLAGSSYNEQFF
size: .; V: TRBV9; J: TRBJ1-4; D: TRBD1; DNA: TGTGCCGGCAGAGGGACAGGGGCAAATGAAAAACTGTTTTTT; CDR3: CAGRGTGANEKLFF
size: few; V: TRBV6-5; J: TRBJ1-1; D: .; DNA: TGTGCCAGCAGTTACGGCGGGACTCTCAACACTGAAGCTTTCTTT; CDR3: CASSYGGTLNTEAFF
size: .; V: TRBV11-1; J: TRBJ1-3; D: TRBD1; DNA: TGTGCCAGCAGCGCTTCGGACAGGGGGCTTGGAAACACCATATATTTT; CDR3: CASSASDRGLGNTIYF
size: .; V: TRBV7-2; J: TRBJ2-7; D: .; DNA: TGTGCCAGCAGCTCCGGGACACCCTACGAGCAGTACTTC; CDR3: CASSSGTPYEQYF
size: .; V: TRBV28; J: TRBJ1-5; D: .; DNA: TGTGCCAGCAGCTTTCAGGGTCGGGGGGCCAATCAGCCCCAGCATTTT; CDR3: CASSFQGRGANQPQHF
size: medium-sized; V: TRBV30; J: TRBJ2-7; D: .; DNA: TGTGCCTGGGGATTCAGGGGCGCCATAAGAAGCGAGCAGTACTTC; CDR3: CAWGFRGAIRSEQYF
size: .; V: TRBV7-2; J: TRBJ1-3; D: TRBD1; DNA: TGTGCCAGCAGCGTCGGGACAGCCTCTGGAAACACCATATATTTT; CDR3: CASSVGTASGNTIYF
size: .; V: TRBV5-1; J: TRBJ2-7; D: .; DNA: TGCGCCAGCAGCTTGGTTAAAGTGGCGCCTTCGGGCTCCTACGAGCAGTACTTC; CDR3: CASSLVKVAPSGSYEQYF